The 31 T cell receptor beta chains listed next were all sequenced from one sample in a study of regulatory T cells in long-lasting Graves disease. Time point denoted: newly diagnosed GD, antithyroid drugs for less than 3 months. TCR sequences were obtained from RNA taken from PBMCs. Construction of the TCR beta libraries employed iRepertoire HTBI primers in conjunction with Arm-PCR of CDR3 regions. MiXCR, applied by TCRdb to the multiplex PCR reads, yields one record per CDR3 protein. Found here are over 350,000 distinct CDR3 sequences, around 13% of them singletons; the top ten hold roughly a sixth. This same sample was also taken into another study, of T cells in Graves' hyperthyroidism and ophthalmopathy.

This specimen was peripheral blood mononuclear cells (PBMCs), taken at new diagnosis, from a patient treated with antithyroid drugs. The receptors originated from a woman aged 45-65 years with Graves disease.

This clonotype was seen at least ten times. The rearrangement uses TRBV6-5 and TRBJ2-2, with TRBD2 matching 7 bases. Germline CDR1 and CDR2: MNHEY and SVGAGI. This CDR3 comprises 18 residues. J was trimmed by 2 bases and V by 0 bases; bases with no gene match: 9. For the CDR3, the DNA is TGTGCCAGCAGTTACTCTTTGGGAGGGTCCACAAACACCGGGGAGCTGTTTTTT. This encodes CASSYSLGGSTNTGELFF.

The chain links TRBV20-1 to TRBJ2-2; 7 nucleotides agree with TRBD1. This CDR3 contains 16 residues. Germline-derived CDR1 and CDR2 are DFQATT and SNEGSKA (reference sequence). The J segment lost 1 base and the V segment lost 0 bases, leaving 5 bases of the junction unmatched. CDR3 region: CSARDRYRGNTGELFF. The CDR3 bases are TGCAGTGCTAGAGATCGTTACAGGGGGAACACCGGGGAGCTGTTTTTT.

Only a few counts were recorded for this clonotype. This chain uses TRBV20-1 with TRBJ2-3; 7 nucleotides align to TRBD1. With 6 bases clipped from V and 1 base from J, the junction kept 4 bases outside the gene matches. The CDR3 loop spans 13 amino acids. CDR1 is DFQATT, CDR2 SNEGSKA, per germline (reference sequence). The CDR3: CSAGDSRTDTQYF. The DNA for the CDR3 is TGCAGTGCGGGGGACAGCCGCACAGATACGCAGTATTTT.

The V and J genes are TRBV5-6 and TRBJ1-6, with 9 bases identical to TRBD1. Trimming cost V 1 base and J 6 bases; bases outside gene matches: 2. The V gene's germline CDR1 is SGHDT and CDR2 YYEEEE. This CDR3 region has 15 residues. The CDR3 is CASSLRGQGNSPLHF. CDR3 nucleotides: TGTGCCAGCAGCTTGCGGGGACAGGGTAATTCACCCCTCCACTTT.

This clonotype has ten or more counts. The J gene is TRBJ1-2, the V gene TRBV3-1, with 7 bases identical to TRBD1. J gave up 4 bases and V 0 bases, and 5 bases lay outside the gene matches. The CDR3 has 15 amino acids. Germline V gene sequence: CDR1 LGHDT, CDR2 YNNKEL (reference sequence). CDR3 amino acids: CASSQEGTVSYGYTF. The CDR3 DNA reads TGTGCCAGCAGCCAAGAGGGGACAGTATCCTATGGCTACACCTTC.

The rearrangement uses TRBV14 and TRBJ2-1, with 14 bases fitting TRBD2. The CDR3 extends over 20 amino acids. Germline assignment: CDR1 SGHDN and CDR2 FVKESK. With V trimmed by 0 bases and J by 0 bases, 7 bases remained unmatched. The CDR3 here is CASSQEKGLAGGLSYNEQFF. In DNA form, the CDR3 reads TGTGCCAGCAGCCAAGAGAAAGGACTAGCGGGAGGCCTCTCCTACAATGAGCAGTTCTTC.

This clonotype was seen only a few times. The chain uses TRBV27 and TRBJ2-4; 9 bases match TRBD1. The CDR3 is made up of 16 amino acids. The germline CDR1 and CDR2 sequences are MNHEY and SMNVEV (reference sequence). V lost 4 bases and J lost 5; bases outside the gene matches: 9. CDR3 region: CASSSRTGVVQNIQYF. The CDR3 DNA sequence: TGTGCCAGCAGTTCACGGACAGGGGTGGTTCAAAACATTCAGTACTTC.

The sample holds many counts of this clonotype. J is TRBJ1-5 and V is TRBV18; tentative D call: TRBD1 (5 bases). Trimming removed 8 bases at V and 6 bases at J, with 14 bases between. Germline CDR1 reads KGHSH; CDR2 reads LQKENI. This CDR3 comprises 13 residues. The CDR3 bases are TGTGCCAGCAGCCCCGGGGGAGGTCAGCCCCAGCATTTT. Translating gives CASSPGGGQPQHF.

This clonotype was counted only a few times. The chain uses TRBV7-3 and TRBJ2-3; D is perhaps TRBD1 (6 bases). Germline values: CDR1 SGHTA, CDR2 FQGTGA. The V end lost 4 bases, the J end lost 7 bases, and 18 bases lay between the germline ends. This CDR3 has 15 residues. CDR3 coding DNA: TGTGCCAGCAGCTCGCAGGGGCTAGAGACACATACGCAGTATTTT. Its protein product is CASSSQGLETHTQYF.

The chain carries TRBV28 and TRBJ2-3, with D possibly TRBD2 on 5 matching bases. The J call may be in error: the DNA end matches TRBJ2-5 better. CDR3 length: 15 residues. Germline V gives CDR1 MDHEN, CDR2 SYDVKM. The CDR3, as DNA: TGTGCCAGCTCTGAGGGAAACCGACGATTCGGGACCCAGTACTTC. It specifies CASSEGNRRFGTQYF.

The chain combines TRBV30 with TRBJ2-2; TRBD2 might be the D (6 bases). This CDR3 is 14 amino acids long. V lost 5 bases, J lost 1 base, and 11 bases lay in between. The germline CDR1 and CDR2 sequences are GTSNPN and SVGIG (reference sequence). Here the CDR3 DNA reads TGTGCCTGGGCTGGGACTTTGAACACCGGGGAGCTGTTTTTT. This sequence encodes CAWAGTLNTGELFF.

This clonotype was recorded at least ten times. The genes are TRBV5-1 and TRBJ2-1, with D unresolved. Germline V gene lookup returns CDR1 SGHRS and CDR2 YFSETQ. Trimming removed 0 bases from V and 5 bases from J, with 6 bases in between. The length of the CDR3 is 13 residues. CDR3 residues: CASSLGRDNEQFF. CDR3 DNA sequence: TGCGCCAGCAGCTTGGGTAGGGACAATGAGCAGTTCTTC.

This clonotype was counted ten times or more. V and J are TRBV7-2 and TRBJ2-5; possible D gene TRBD1, 5 bases. CDR1 SGHTA and CDR2 FQGNSA come from the germline V gene. The CDR3 totals 14 residues. With 3 bases removed from V and 1 base from J, the gap between germline ends came to 9 bases. As DNA, the CDR3 is TGTGCCAGCAGCTTCGGACAAGTCCAAGAGACCCAGTACTTC. Its translation: CASSFGQVQETQYF.

Ten or more counts support this clonotype. The chain couples TRBV28 to TRBJ1-5; D is possibly TRBD1 (6 bases). The CDR3 runs 15 residues. The germline V and J ends were trimmed by 5 bases and 3 bases, with 14 bases remaining between them. The germline gives CDR1 MDHEN, CDR2 SYDVKM. The CDR3, as DNA: TGTGCCAGCAGTCAAACACAGGGTCACAATCAGCCCCAGCATTTT. Translated: CASSQTQGHNQPQHF.

This clonotype occurred a few times. The chain employs TRBV4-1 and TRBJ2-1; 8 nucleotides align to TRBD2. V was clipped by 3 bases and J by 2 bases; unmatched bases: 9. In germline, CDR1 is MGHRA, CDR2 YSYEKL. CDR3 length equals 17 residues. CDR3 region: CASSHSWTSRTYNEQFF. The CDR3, as DNA: TGCGCCAGCAGCCATTCCTGGACTAGCAGAACCTACAATGAGCAGTTCTTC.

Points on this clonotype: A far larger clone differs by one base, so this is likely a read error. This chain joins TRBV11-2 and TRBJ2-1, with D perhaps being TRBD1 or TRBD2 (7 bases each). Matching the DNA end better, TRBJ2-5 makes the J call doubtful. Looked up from germline, CDR1 is SGHAT and CDR2 is FQNNGV. The CDR3 contains 16 residues. The CDR3 loop reads CASSLVPGGGPQTQYF. DNA of the CDR3: TGTGCCAGCAGCTTAGTTCCAGGGGGAGGGCCTCAGACCCAGTACTTC.

A note on this clonotype: This may come from a read error, since a much larger clone is one base off. The chain uses TRBV2 and TRBJ2-1, with D uncertain. V dropped 0 bases and J dropped 11 bases, with 14 bases sitting between them. Germline values: CDR1 SNHLY, CDR2 FYNNEI. The CDR3 runs to 14 residues. The CDR3 DNA reads TGTGCCAGCAGTGAAGCTCTCGCGTGGGTAAAGCAGTTCTTC. It specifies CASSEALAWVKQFF.

Ten or more counts support this clonotype. The chain combines TRBV7-2 with TRBJ2-3; D is possibly TRBD1 (5 bases). There are 14 residues in the CDR3. V lost 3 bases, J lost 2 bases, and 9 bases lay in between. Germline loops: CDR1 SGHTA, CDR2 FQGNSA. CDR3 sequence (DNA): TGTGCCAGCAGCTTTGGGGCGGTCACAGATACGCAGTATTTT. Protein product: CASSFGAVTDTQYF.

This clonotype was observed at least ten times. This chain joins TRBV6-5 and TRBJ1-1; the D gene is possibly TRBD1 (5 bases). Per the germline V gene, CDR1 is MNHEY and CDR2 is SVGAGI. Trimming pared 4 bases from V and 1 base from J, leaving 7 bases between. The CDR3 runs to 13 residues. The CDR3 DNA is TGTGCCAGCAGTTGGGGGAGGAACACTGAAGCTTTCTTT. Protein sequence: CASSWGRNTEAFF.

The chain has TRBV13 and TRBJ2-7; 9 bases match TRBD2. Trimming at V came to 4 bases and at J to 7 bases, leaving 11 bases not matched to a gene. The CDR3 extends over 15 amino acids. From germline, CDR1 is PRHDT and CDR2 FYEKMQ (reference sequence). The DNA for the CDR3 is TGTGCCAGCAGCTCATATAGCGGGAGTTCGGGGGAGCAGTACTTC. It codes for CASSSYSGSSGEQYF.

This clonotype was seen many times. This chain joins TRBV7-9 and TRBJ2-1; 12 nucleotides agree with TRBD1. The CDR3 consists of 16 residues. Germline CDR1 is SEHNR and CDR2 is FQNEAQ (reference sequence). Trimming cost V 4 bases and J 8 bases; bases outside gene matches: 9. The CDR3 bases are TGTGCCAGCAGCTGGTACCGGGACAGGGGGCTATATGAGCAGTTCTTC. This codes for CASSWYRDRGLYEQFF. The complete variable domain, with remaining parts taken from reference TRBV7-9 and TRBJ2-1, reads DTGVSQNPRHKITKRGQNVTFRCDPISEHNRLYWYRQTLGQGPEFLTYFQNEAQLEKSRLLSDRFSAERPKGSFSTLEIQRTEQGDSAMYLCASSWYRDRGLYEQFFGPGTRLTVL.

The rearrangement joins TRBV20-1 to TRBJ2-7; 8 positions agree with TRBD1. The CDR3 spans 13 residues. The V gene end was trimmed by 6 bases and the J gene end by 9 bases; junction bases not matched to a gene: 13. CDR1 is DFQATT and CDR2 is SNEGSKA in the germline V gene (reference sequence). The CDR3 region has the DNA TGCAGTGCCACGGACAGGGAGGTCGTTTGGCAGTACTTC. It specifies CSATDREVVWQYF.

The chain is built from TRBV4-1 and TRBJ2-2; no reliable D call. This CDR3 spans 14 amino acids. In germline, CDR1 is MGHRA, CDR2 YSYEKL. Trimming stripped 5 bases from V and 5 bases from J, with 12 bases between. The CDR3 DNA sequence: TGCGCCAGCAGCACACGGACGGCTACCGGGGAGCTGTTTTTT. Its translation is CASSTRTATGELFF.

The chain links TRBV5-5 to TRBJ2-1, with D tentatively TRBD2 (6 bases). Germline loops: CDR1 SGHKS, CDR2 YYEKEE (reference sequence). Trimming cost V 0 bases and J 2 bases, with 9 bases left between them. The CDR3 totals 15 residues. Here the CDR3 DNA reads TGTGCCAGCAGCTTGGATGGGGAGGCCTACAATGAGCAGTTCTTC. It yields the protein CASSLDGEAYNEQFF.

This clonotype was seen more than once but under ten times. The chain employs TRBV28 and TRBJ1-1; 7 nucleotides align to TRBD1. This CDR3 is 15 amino acids long. Germline V gene lookup returns CDR1 MDHEN and CDR2 SYDVKM. J gave up 2 bases and V 3 bases, and 6 bases lay outside the gene matches. CDR3 sequence (DNA): TGTGCCAGCAGTTTGGGGGGACAGATAAACACTGAAGCTTTCTTT. It encodes CASSLGGQINTEAFF.

This rearrangement joins TRBV30 to TRBJ1-5; D is undetermined. The V gene's germline CDR1 is GTSNPN and CDR2 SVGIG (reference sequence). Trimming took off 0 bases at V and 5 bases at J, with 14 bases between the two ends. This CDR3 contains 15 residues. This CDR3 reads CAWSVGPGRHQPQHF. Written as DNA, the CDR3 is TGTGCCTGGAGTGTAGGGCCAGGCCGCCATCAGCCCCAGCATTTT.

This clonotype was observed many times. The rearrangement links TRBV7-2 to TRBJ2-7, with 9 positions matching TRBD1. V lost 4 bases and J lost 1; bases outside the gene matches: 11. The CDR3 sequence is 17 residues long. CDR1 is SGHTA and CDR2 is FQGNSA in the germline V gene. For the CDR3, the DNA is TGTGCCAGCAGCTCACAAACCGGGACAGGGTTTTCCTACGAGCAGTACTTC. Translation: CASSSQTGTGFSYEQYF.

This clonotype was observed many times. The chain is built from TRBV20-1 and TRBJ2-5, with D perhaps TRBD1 (6 bases). Germline V gene sequence: CDR1 DFQATT, CDR2 SNEGSKA (reference sequence). Trimming stripped 6 bases from V and 1 base from J, with 18 bases between. This CDR3 has 15 residues. This chain's CDR3 is CSAQLVPDSQETQYF. The CDR3 bases are TGCAGTGCGCAATTGGTCCCGGACAGCCAAGAGACCCAGTACTTC.

CDR3 sequence (DNA): TGTGCCAGCAGCTCCGGGACAGGGGTTCTCTCCTACGAGCAGTACTTC. This sequence encodes CASSSGTGVLSYEQYF. This chain connects TRBV7-6 to TRBJ2-7, with TRBD1 identical over 10 bases. Trimming took 4 bases from V and 0 from J; bases not matched to a gene: 6. Per germline, CDR1 SGHVS and CDR2 FNYEAQ. This CDR3 is 16 amino acids long.

This clonotype was seen many times. The rearrangement joins TRBV5-5 to TRBJ1-5; 11 nucleotides agree with TRBD1. The CDR3 is 15 amino acids. V shed 4 bases and J 5 bases; nucleotides not matched to a gene: 5. Germline V CDR1 and CDR2: SGHKS, YYEKEE (reference sequence). The CDR3 DNA is TGTGCCAGCAGCGCGGGACAGGGGGAGTATCAGCCCCAGCATTTT. The encoded protein is CASSAGQGEYQPQHF.

Many counts were recorded for this clonotype. The chain uses TRBV5-4 and TRBJ2-7, with 9 positions matching TRBD1. This CDR3 is 14 amino acids long. Germline trimming cut 4 bases from V and 6 bases from J; bases unmatched to any gene: 8. Germline CDR1 and CDR2: SGHNT and YYREEE (reference sequence). CDR3 DNA: TGTGCCAGCAGCGATCAGCCGGGACAGGGCGAGCAGTACTTC. Its protein product is CASSDQPGQGEQYF.